These 32 T cell receptor beta chains share one sample of origin, sequenced in a study of control samples from healthy donors and cancer patients. Clones were read by immunoSEQ multiplex PCR, and TCRdb kept only the in-frame ones, dropping some. The sample lists about 120,000 clones, roughly 94% occurring once. What was sequenced was blood. The source is a man aged 30-40 years in good health.

The chain carries TRBV24-1 and TRBJ1-6; 8 bases are a match to TRBD1. Germline trimming cut 5 bases from V and 13 bases from J; bases unmatched to any gene: 15. The germline CDR1 and CDR2 sequences are KGHDR and SFDVKD. The CDR3 has 16 residues. The CDR3 reads CATSVPSTGAPDPLHF. In nucleotides, the CDR3 is TGTGCCACCAGTGTCCCCTCGACAGGGGCCCCTGACCCCCTCCACTTT.

This chain uses TRBV6-2 or TRBV6-3 with TRBJ1-2, with D maybe TRBD1 (5 bases). Trimming took off 6 bases at V and 4 bases at J, with 12 bases between the two ends. The germline V gene has CDR1 MNHEY and CDR2 SVGEGT. This CDR3 has 13 amino acids. The CDR3 nucleotides are TGTGCCAGCAGCCTGACAGAGTTCTATGGCTACACCTTC. Its protein product is CASSLTEFYGYTF.

The V call is TRBV18, the J call TRBJ1-4; D ambiguous. CDR3 length equals 13 residues. Germline lookup yields CDR1 KGHSH and CDR2 LQKENI. V lost 0 bases and J lost 5, with 4 bases in between. The DNA for the CDR3 is TGTGCCAGCTCACCACCGGGGAATGAAAAACTGTTTTTT. The encoded protein is CASSPPGNEKLFF. Together with reference TRBV18 and TRBJ1-4, the CDR3 gives the full variable domain: NAGVMQNPRHLVRRRGQEARLRCSPMKGHSHVYWYRQLPEEGLKFMVYLQKENIIDESGMPKERFSAEFPKEGPSILRIQQVVRGDSAAYFCASSPPGNEKLFFGSGTQLSVL.

This clone was seen a single time. The rearrangement uses TRBV5-4 and TRBJ1-2, with no clear D. Trimming pared 3 bases from V and 4 bases from J, leaving 13 bases between. This CDR3 is 14 amino acids long. The germline CDR1 and CDR2 sequences are SGHNT and YYREEE (reference sequence). In DNA, the CDR3 is TGTGCCAGCAGCTCGGGCAGCATGATCTATGGCTACACCTTC. Translating gives CASSSGSMIYGYTF.

The chain employs TRBV4-1 and TRBJ2-7; D possibly uses TRBD1 or TRBD2 (5 bases each). Trimming cost V 1 base and J 5 bases, with 9 bases left between them. Germline CDR1 MGHRA, CDR2 YSYEKL. CDR3 size: 13 residues. The CDR3 region is CASSQVGGNEQYF. The CDR3 DNA reads TGCGCCAGCAGCCAAGTTGGGGGAAACGAGCAGTACTTC.

The chain combines TRBV10-1 with TRBJ1-6; TRBD1 agrees at 7 bases. Germline CDR1 WNHNN, CDR2 SYGVQD (reference sequence). The CDR3 sequence is 14 residues long. The trim removed 10 bases at V and 5 bases at J, leaving 8 bases unmatched. The CDR3 sequence: CANPDRPDNSPLHF. The CDR3 nucleotides read TGCGCCAATCCGGACAGGCCAGATAATTCACCCCTCCACTTT.

This clone showed up just once. The CDR3: CASSSRVAGAIISYNEQFF. CDR3 DNA: TGTGCCAGTAGTTCCCGGGTAGCGGGGGCCATCATCTCGTACAATGAGCAGTTCTTC. J is TRBJ2-1 and V is TRBV19, with 9 bases matching TRBD2. The V gene end was trimmed by 5 bases and the J gene end by 4 bases; junction bases not matched to a gene: 18. This CDR3 is built from 19 residues. Germline V gives CDR1 LNHDA, CDR2 SQIVND (reference sequence). The full variable domain, completed using reference TRBV19 and TRBJ2-1, is DGGITQSPKYLFRKEGQNVTLSCEQNLNHDAMYWYRQDPGQGLRLIYYSQIVNDFQKGDIAEGYSVSREKKESFPLTVTSAQKNPTAFYLCASSSRVAGAIISYNEQFFGPGTRLTVL.

This rearrangement joins TRBV5-4 to TRBJ2-7; 7 nucleotides agree with TRBD2. Trimming cost V 0 bases and J 0 bases; bases outside gene matches: 0. CDR3 length: 14 residues. The germline gives CDR1 SGHNT, CDR2 YYREEE (reference sequence). Here the CDR3 DNA reads TGTGCCAGCAGCTTGGGGGACTACTCCTACGAGCAGTACTTC. It codes for CASSLGDYSYEQYF.

The chain uses TRBV4-1 and TRBJ1-5; D gene unclear. V lost 2 bases and J 0 bases, leaving 8 bases between the germline ends. This CDR3 comprises 15 residues. CDR1 and CDR2 (germline): MGHRA, YSYEKL. The CDR3 sequence: CASSQSPSSNQPQHF. The CDR3 DNA reads TGCGCCAGCAGCCAATCTCCATCTAGCAATCAGCCCCAGCATTTT.

The DNA for the CDR3 is TGTGCCAGCAGTTGGTCTAGCGATCACGAGCAGTACTTC. Residues: CASSWSSDHEQYF. The gene calls are TRBV2 and TRBJ2-7, with TRBD2 as a possible D gene (6 bases). This CDR3 has 13 residues. Trimming left V 5 bases short and J 5 bases short, with 13 bases between. Per germline, CDR1 SNHLY and CDR2 FYNNEI.

The chain combines TRBV9 with TRBJ1-1; D remains ambiguous. This CDR3 comprises 15 residues. Germline CDR1 reads SGDLS; CDR2 reads YYNGEE. Trimming cost V 0 bases and J 4 bases, with 13 bases left between them. The CDR3 DNA reads as TGTGCCAGCAGCGTAGCTGTGGCGCCCGGCACTGAAGCTTTCTTT. Its translation is CASSVAVAPGTEAFF.

The chain has TRBV14 and TRBJ1-3; possible D gene TRBD1, 5 bases. This CDR3 is built from 15 residues. Germline lookup yields CDR1 SGHDN and CDR2 FVKESK. Trimming took 3 bases from V and 7 from J, leaving 16 bases between them. The CDR3 region is CASSHRRDEVNTIYF. The DNA for the CDR3 is TGTGCCAGCAGCCATCGGCGGGACGAAGTCAACACCATATATTTT.

The chain has TRBV28 and TRBJ2-2; D may match TRBD1 or TRBD2 (5 bases each). This CDR3 has 16 residues. Germline CDR1 reads MDHEN; CDR2 reads SYDVKM. V gave up 5 bases and J gave up 4 bases, with 17 bases separating them. CDR3 bases: TGTGCCAGCAGTCCCGTTAGAGGGGTGGGCACCGGGGAGCTGTTTTTT. Amino acids: CASSPVRGVGTGELFF.

The chain joins TRBV2 to TRBJ1-5; D is uncertain. V lost 8 bases and J 7 bases, leaving 15 bases between the germline ends. CDR3 length equals 13 residues. Germline CDR1 SNHLY, CDR2 FYNNEI. The CDR3 bases are TGTGCCAGCTCGGAGTTCATCGGGCAGCCCCAGCATTTT. Protein product: CASSEFIGQPQHF.

This chain links TRBV11-2 with TRBJ2-2; the D call may be TRBD1 or TRBD2 (6 bases each). From germline, CDR1 is SGHAT and CDR2 FQNNGV. Trimming left V 4 bases short and J 6 bases short, with 15 bases between. The CDR3 is 15 residues long. In DNA form, the CDR3 reads TGTGCCAGCAGCTCAATATTAAGGGGGGCCGGGGAGCTGTTTTTT. It yields the protein CASSSILRGAGELFF.

The chain couples TRBV25-1 to TRBJ1-2, with D possibly matching TRBD1 (5 bases). The germline V gene has CDR1 MGHDK and CDR2 SYGVNS. Trimming took 0 bases from V and 8 from J, leaving 13 bases between them. The CDR3 is 14 amino acids. CDR3 DNA sequence: TGTGCCAGCAGTGAATACGGCAGGGCGGCGGGCTACACCTTC. Translated: CASSEYGRAAGYTF.

The chain employs TRBV19 and TRBJ2-3, with D hard to call. Trimming cost V 6 bases and J 2 bases, with 18 bases left between them. The V gene's germline CDR1 is LNHDA and CDR2 SQIVND (reference sequence). The CDR3 spans 16 residues. CDR3 protein: CASSPRRSLNTDTQYF. CDR3 sequence (DNA): TGTGCCAGTAGCCCCCGAAGGAGCTTAAACACAGATACGCAGTATTTT. The variable domain in full, completed from reference TRBV19 and TRBJ2-3, reads DGGITQSPKYLFRKEGQNVTLSCEQNLNHDAMYWYRQDPGQGLRLIYYSQIVNDFQKGDIAEGYSVSREKKESFPLTVTSAQKNPTAFYLCASSPRRSLNTDTQYFGPGTRLTVL.

This clone has only one observation. The chain is built from TRBV9 and TRBJ2-2, with D unclear. Trimming took 2 bases from V and 1 from J, leaving 6 bases between them. CDR1 is SGDLS and CDR2 is YYNGEE in the germline V gene. The CDR3 loop spans 14 amino acids. CDR3 in DNA: TGTGCCAGCAGCGTCTCCTTGAACACCGGGGAGCTGTTTTTT. Its protein product is CASSVSLNTGELFF.

Comments on this clone: This sample includes further DNA sequences coding for the same CDR3. The chain joins TRBV7-9 to TRBJ1-5; no firm D call. V lost 1 base and J lost 1, with 2 bases in between. The CDR3 runs 13 residues. The germline V gene encodes CDR1 SEHNR and CDR2 FQNEAQ (reference sequence). Here the CDR3 DNA reads TGTGCCAGCAGCTTAGACAGCAATCAGCCCCAGCATTTT. This gives the protein CASSLDSNQPQHF.

The V call is TRBV5-4, the J call TRBJ2-7; unclear D gene. Trimming removed 2 bases at V and 3 bases at J, with 6 bases between. The CDR3 totals 12 residues. CDR1 SGHNT and CDR2 YYREEE come from the germline V gene (reference sequence). The CDR3 DNA follows: TGTGCCAGCAGCTTCGGAGACTACGAGCAGTACTTC. This gives the protein CASSFGDYEQYF.

The gene calls are TRBV5-5 and TRBJ2-3, with D perhaps matching TRBD2 (6 bases). Germline V lookup: CDR1 SGHKS, CDR2 YYEKEE (reference sequence). The CDR3 has 17 amino acids. Trimming took off 1 base at V and 11 bases at J, with 26 bases between the two ends. As DNA, the CDR3 is TGTGCCAGCAGCTTGAACCGGTTAGGCGGGGCTTCCCATCTGCAGTATTTT. Translating it yields CASSLNRLGGASHLQYF.

The J gene is TRBJ2-1, the V gene TRBV19; 8 nucleotides agree with TRBD1. Germline loops: CDR1 LNHDA, CDR2 SQIVND (reference sequence). V gave up 3 bases and J gave up 4 bases; unmatched junction bases: 5. The CDR3 contains 15 residues. The CDR3 DNA reads TGTGCCAGTAGTATCGACAGGGGCCAATACAATGAGCAGTTCTTC. It specifies CASSIDRGQYNEQFF.

The chain joins TRBV5-1 to TRBJ2-1; 11 bases agree with TRBD2. The CDR3 is 14 amino acids. The germline V gene encodes CDR1 SGHRS and CDR2 YFSETQ. V was clipped by 4 bases and J by 8 bases; unmatched bases: 5. The CDR3 coding sequence is TGCGCCAGCAGCCCTCTAGCGGGGGGCGATGAGCAGTTCTTC. Encoded protein: CASSPLAGGDEQFF.

V gene TRBV7-2 combines with J gene TRBJ1-1; 7 bases match TRBD1. The trim removed 5 bases at V and 0 bases at J, leaving 3 bases unmatched. This CDR3 spans 14 amino acids. The V gene's germline CDR1 is SGHTA and CDR2 FQGNSA. CDR3 nucleotides: TGTGCCAGCAGCCCAGGGGGAATGAACACTGAAGCTTTCTTT. Translating gives CASSPGGMNTEAFF.

V and J are TRBV6-5 and TRBJ1-2, with TRBD1 as a possible D gene (5 bases). Germline CDR1 MNHEY, CDR2 SVGAGI. The ends were cut back, 10 bases at V and 12 bases at J, with 18 bases in the middle. The CDR3 is made up of 11 amino acids. CDR3 sequence: CANELPGPHTF. As DNA, the CDR3 is TGTGCCAACGAATTACCGGGACCCCACACCTTC.

V is TRBV2 and J is TRBJ1-2; possibly TRBD1 for D (6 bases). Germline CDR1 reads SNHLY; CDR2 reads FYNNEI. Trimming left V 4 bases short and J 5 bases short, with 8 bases between. The length of the CDR3 is 12 residues. CDR3 coding DNA: TGTGCCAGCAGTGCAGGACAGTATGGCTACACCTTC. Translating it yields CASSAGQYGYTF.

The chain has TRBV28 and TRBJ2-7; 9 bases match TRBD1. The CDR3 is made up of 14 amino acids. Germline V CDR1 and CDR2: MDHEN, SYDVKM. Trimming at V came to 6 bases and at J to 7 bases, leaving 10 bases not matched to a gene. The CDR3 nucleotides read TGTGCCAGCAGCCCCGGGACAGGGCTCGAAGAGCAGTACTTC. Its protein product is CASSPGTGLEEQYF.

The chain carries TRBV7-2 and TRBJ2-2, with unresolved D. Per the germline V gene, CDR1 is SGHTA and CDR2 is FQGNSA. The CDR3 is 14 residues long. V lost 3 bases and J lost 1, with 6 bases in between. The CDR3 loop is CASSLNWNTGELFF. DNA of the CDR3: TGTGCCAGCAGCTTGAATTGGAACACCGGGGAGCTGTTTTTT.

The V gene is TRBV7-9, the J gene TRBJ1-1; D not certain. Trimming removed 0 bases from V and 5 bases from J, with 10 bases in between. The CDR3 spans 14 residues. Germline CDR1 and CDR2: SEHNR and FQNEAQ (reference sequence). CDR3 coding DNA: TGTGCCAGCAGCTTAGCGGCAGCTTTAACTGAAGCTTTCTTT. Protein: CASSLAAALTEAFF.

The chain employs TRBV7-2 and TRBJ1-2; TRBD1 matches at 9 bases. J lost 7 bases, V lost 7 bases, and 10 bases had no gene match. Germline CDR1 reads SGHTA; CDR2 reads FQGNSA. CDR3 size: 14 residues. The DNA of the CDR3 is TGTGCCAGCATGCCCCGGACAGGGGAAAGTGGCTACACCTTC. Translation: CASMPRTGESGYTF.

This rearrangement joins TRBV4-2 to TRBJ1-2, with no clear D. V lost 1 base and J 4 bases, leaving 16 bases between the germline ends. CDR1 LGHNA and CDR2 YNFKEQ come from the germline V gene. The CDR3 totals 16 residues. The CDR3 DNA is TGTGCCAGCAGCCAAGCCGGTAGTGGGCGCGGCTATGGCTACACCTTC. Translating it yields CASSQAGSGRGYGYTF.

This clone came up a few times. The gene calls are TRBV18 and TRBJ2-2, with D unclear. Germline V gene data show CDR1 as KGHSH and CDR2 as LQKENI. The CDR3 consists of 13 residues. Trimming cost V 3 bases and J 1 base, with 3 bases left between them. CDR3 amino acids: CASSPRNTGELFF. CDR3 coding DNA: TGTGCCAGCTCACCCCGGAACACCGGGGAGCTGTTTTTT.